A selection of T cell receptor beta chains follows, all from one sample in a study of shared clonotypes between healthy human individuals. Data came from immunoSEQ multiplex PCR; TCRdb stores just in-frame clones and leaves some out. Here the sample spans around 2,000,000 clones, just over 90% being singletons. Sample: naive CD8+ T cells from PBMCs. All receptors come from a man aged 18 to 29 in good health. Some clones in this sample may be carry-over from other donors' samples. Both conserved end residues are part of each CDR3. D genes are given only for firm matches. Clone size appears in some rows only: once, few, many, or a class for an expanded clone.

CSVEGVQGASIGELFF TGCAGCGTTGAAGGGGTACAGGGGGCTTCTATAGGGGAGCTGTTTTTT - TRBJ2-2 TRBD1 TRBV29-1
CASTFTGGGGEQYF TGTGCCAGCACCTTCACAGGGGGGGGTGGCGAGCAGTACTTC - TRBJ2-7 - TRBV5-4
CASSPPGGLEQFF TGTGCCAGCAGCCCTCCAGGGGGCTTGGAGCAGTTCTTC - TRBJ2-1 TRBD1 TRBV5-4
CASSKLSYEQYF TGTGCCAGCAGCAAACTATCTTACGAGCAGTACTTC once TRBJ2-7 - TRBV6-5
CASSYGRGYYNEQFF TGTGCCAGCAGTTACGGCAGGGGGTACTACAATGAGCAGTTCTTC once TRBJ2-1 TRBD1 TRBV6-6
CASSQSNPWGQFF TGTGCCAGCAGCCAATCCAACCCCTGGGGGCAGTTCTTC - TRBJ2-1 - TRBV16
CASSLSTGRAKNIQYF TGTGCCAGCAGTCTCTCGACTGGGCGTGCCAAAAACATTCAGTACTTC - TRBJ2-4 - TRBV27
CASSDSTRTERDICNYRYTF TGTGCCAGCAGTGACTCCACCCGGACCGAACGGGACATCTGTAACTATCGCTACACCTTC - TRBJ1-2 - TRBV6-4
CASSFRAGNQPQHF TGTGCCAGCAGTTTCAGGGCGGGCAATCAGCCCCAGCATTTT - TRBJ1-5 - TRBV27
CASSSRTGRNYGYTF TGTGCCAGCAGCTCCCGGACAGGGAGGAACTATGGCTACACCTTC - TRBJ1-2 TRBD1 TRBV9
CASSEARVSGAFF TGTGCCAGCAGTGAAGCGCGGGTTAGTGGAGCTTTCTTT - TRBJ1-1 - TRBV6-1
CASSYSRYNEQFF TGTGCCAGCAGTTACTCAAGATACAATGAGCAGTTCTTC - TRBJ2-1 - TRBV6-6
CASSLGQGTRYEQYF TGCGCCAGCAGCTTGGGACAGGGGACCCGGTACGAGCAGTACTTC - TRBJ2-7 TRBD1 TRBV5-1
CASIQLGSTEAFF TGTGCCAGCATACAACTGGGTAGCACTGAAGCTTTCTTT - TRBJ1-1 - TRBV6-5
CASSLESAPEQYF TGCGCCAGCAGCTTGGAGTCTGCCCCCGAGCAGTACTTC - TRBJ2-7 - TRBV5-1
CASSPRGQGRTEAFF TGTGCCAGTAGTCCGCGAGGACAGGGCAGGACTGAAGCTTTCTTT - TRBJ1-1 TRBD1 TRBV19
CASDHRTALSYSNQPQHF TGTGCCAGTGACCACCGGACAGCCCTTAGTTATAGCAATCAGCCCCAGCATTTT - TRBJ1-5 - TRBV19
CASIGGGNTEAFF TGTGCCAGCATAGGCGGGGGGAACACTGAAGCTTTCTTT - TRBJ1-1 - TRBV25-1
CAISEPDGDIAKNIQYF TGTGCCATCAGCGAACCCGACGGAGACATAGCCAAAAACATTCAGTACTTC - TRBJ2-4 - TRBV10-3
CASSLYSGTVSEYEQYF TGCGCCAGCAGCCTATATTCAGGGACGGTATCGGAGTACGAGCAGTACTTC - TRBJ2-7 - TRBV4-1
CASSFAHYNEQFF TGTGCCAGCAGCTTTGCACATTACAATGAGCAGTTCTTC - TRBJ2-1 - TRBV11-2
CAIRRLGDTEAFF TGTGCCATCCGCCGTCTGGGGGACACTGAAGCTTTCTTT - TRBJ1-1 - TRBV19
CASSVPPGWSEQFF TGCGCCAGCAGCGTCCCCCCCGGGTGGAGTGAGCAGTTCTTC - TRBJ2-1 - TRBV5-1
CASRLRQGGWDTGELFF TGTGCCAGCAGATTACGACAGGGGGGCTGGGACACCGGGGAGCTGTTTTTT - TRBJ2-2 TRBD1 TRBV2
CASGVGNEQFF TGTGCCAGTGGTGTAGGGAATGAGCAGTTCTTC - TRBJ2-1 - TRBV25-1
CASSLERVHEQYF TGTGCCAGCAGCTTAGAGAGGGTGCACGAGCAGTACTTC - TRBJ2-7 - TRBV7-9
CASSSLGYSSATRTGELFF TGTGCCAGCAGCTCACTAGGATATTCTAGCGCAACTCGCACCGGGGAGCTGTTTTTT - TRBJ2-2 - TRBV7-8
CASNPGASGRPDTQYF TGCGCCAGCAACCCCGGCGCTAGCGGGAGGCCAGATACGCAGTATTTT once TRBJ2-3 TRBD2 TRBV5-1
CASSSGQGNYEQYF TGTGCCAGCAGTTCAGGACAGGGGAACTACGAGCAGTACTTC - TRBJ2-7 TRBD1 TRBV27
CASSSGLAGFYEQYF TGTGCCAGCAGCTCCGGGCTAGCGGGGTTCTACGAGCAGTACTTC - TRBJ2-7 TRBD2 TRBV7-9
CASSLTGGVETQYF TGTGCCAGCAGCTTAACAGGGGGCGTAGAGACCCAGTACTTC - TRBJ2-5 TRBD1 TRBV7-9
CATASGDTEAFF TGTGCCACCGCTTCTGGCGACACTGAAGCTTTCTTT - TRBJ1-1 - TRBV7-9
CASSLGTFSNTEAFF TGCGCCAGCAGCCTTGGGACATTCTCGAACACTGAAGCTTTCTTT - TRBJ1-1 - TRBV5-1
CASSLYEQYF TGTGCCAGCAGTCTCTACGAGCAGTACTTC few TRBJ2-7 - TRBV28
CASRPARGKETQYF TGTGCCAGCAGGCCTGCTCGGGGGAAAGAGACCCAGTACTTC - TRBJ2-5 - TRBV28
CASRDRVDEKLFF TGTGCCAGCAGGGACAGGGTTGATGAAAAACTGTTTTTT - TRBJ1-4 TRBD1 TRBV27
CASTPGRGSTGELFF TGTGCCAGCACCCCGGGGCGGGGTAGCACCGGGGAGCTGTTTTTT - TRBJ2-2 - TRBV27
CASRVGGATGELFF TGTGCCAGCAGAGTGGGAGGAGCCACCGGGGAGCTGTTTTTT - TRBJ2-2 - TRBV27
CASSEMPGQPQHF TGTGCCAGTAGTGAGATGCCGGGGCAGCCCCAGCATTTT - TRBJ1-5 - TRBV19
CASSSKRENHEQYF TGTGCCAGCAGTTCCAAGCGGGAGAACCACGAGCAGTACTTC - TRBJ2-7 TRBD2 TRBV27
CASSFGLAGVVKREQYF TGTGCCAGCAGCTTCGGACTAGCGGGAGTAGTTAAACGCGAGCAGTACTTC - TRBJ2-7 TRBD2 TRBV5-8
CAISEGTGNTEAFF TGTGCCATCAGTGAGGGGACAGGGAACACTGAAGCTTTCTTT few TRBJ1-1 TRBD1 TRBV10-3
CASKEQGETYEQYF TGTGCCAGCAAAGAACAGGGGGAAACCTACGAGCAGTACTTC - TRBJ2-7 TRBD1 TRBV28
CASSGWEGRNTEAFF TGTGCCAGCAGCGGGTGGGAGGGAAGGAACACTGAAGCTTTCTTT once TRBJ1-1 - TRBV11-1
CASSHGLAGGRSYEQYF TGCGCCAGCAGCCACGGACTAGCGGGAGGGAGGTCCTACGAGCAGTACTTC - TRBJ2-7 TRBD2 TRBV4-3
CASRGTNQPQHF TGTGCCAGCAGAGGGACCAATCAGCCCCAGCATTTT - TRBJ1-5 - TRBV27
CATSSRDTTYNEQFF TGTGCCACCAGCAGCCGGGACACTACCTACAATGAGCAGTTCTTC once TRBJ2-1 - TRBV15
CASSEGLSSYNEQFF TGCGCCAGCAGTGAGGGGCTGAGCTCCTACAATGAGCAGTTCTTC - TRBJ2-1 - TRBV10-1
CASSSTSGRNTGELFF TGCGCCAGCAGCTCAACTAGCGGGAGAAACACCGGGGAGCTGTTTTTT - TRBJ2-2 TRBD2 TRBV5-1
CASSHRDSNQPQHF TGTGCCAGCAGTCACAGGGATAGCAATCAGCCCCAGCATTTT - TRBJ1-5 - TRBV28
CASSLLGGRLDQPQHF TGTGCCAGCAGTTTGCTAGGGGGCCGGTTGGATCAGCCCCAGCATTTT - TRBJ1-5 TRBD1 TRBV28
CASSQDLRTPHGYTF TGCGCCAGCAGCCAAGATCTCAGGACACCACATGGCTACACCTTC - TRBJ1-2 - TRBV4-3
CASSIGEGVGYGYTF TGTGCCAGTAGTATAGGTGAGGGAGTCGGCTATGGCTACACCTTC - TRBJ1-2 - TRBV19
CASSFGRILQYF TGTGCCAGCAGCTTCGGTAGAATCCTGCAGTACTTC few TRBJ2-7 - TRBV11-2
CASSDQGLWDTEAFF TGTGCCAGCAGTGATCAGGGACTTTGGGACACTGAAGCTTTCTTT - TRBJ1-1 - TRBV28
CSVVAEKLFF TGCAGCGTTGTAGCTGAAAAACTGTTTTTT - TRBJ1-4 - TRBV29-1
CACPPSDGGETQYF TGTGCCTGCCCACCGTCGGACGGAGGGGAGACCCAGTACTTC - TRBJ2-5 - TRBV30
CATRGRGRGYTF TGTGCCACTCGTGGCAGGGGGCGAGGCTACACCTTC - TRBJ1-2 TRBD1 TRBV28
CASSRRGQFNYGYTF TGTGCCAGCAGCCGCAGGGGACAGTTTAACTATGGCTACACCTTC - TRBJ1-2 TRBD1 TRBV5-8
CASSLTRILNTEAFF TGTGCCAGCAGCTTAACAAGGATACTGAACACTGAAGCTTTCTTT - TRBJ1-1 - TRBV7-3